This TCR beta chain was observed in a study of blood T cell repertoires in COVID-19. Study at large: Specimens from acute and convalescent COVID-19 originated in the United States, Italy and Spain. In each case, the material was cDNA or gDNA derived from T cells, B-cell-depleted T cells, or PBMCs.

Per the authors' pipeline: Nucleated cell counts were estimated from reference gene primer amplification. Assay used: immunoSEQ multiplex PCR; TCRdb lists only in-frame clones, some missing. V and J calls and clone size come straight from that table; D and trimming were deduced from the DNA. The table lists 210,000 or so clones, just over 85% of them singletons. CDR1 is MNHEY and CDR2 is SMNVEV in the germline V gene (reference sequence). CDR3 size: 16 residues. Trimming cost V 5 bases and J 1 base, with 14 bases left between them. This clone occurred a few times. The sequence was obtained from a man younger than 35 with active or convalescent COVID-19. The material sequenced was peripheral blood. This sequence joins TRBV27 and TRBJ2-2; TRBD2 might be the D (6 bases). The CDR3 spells CASSPPGLGNTGELFF. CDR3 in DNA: TGTGCCAGCAGTCCTCCGGGACTCGGGAACACCGGGGAGCTGTTTTTT.